The clone carrying this T cell receptor beta chain was seen just once. As yet, its antigen is unknown. Amplification used 60 Vbeta primers and 13 Jbeta primers. Using immunoSEQ multiplex PCR, the repertoire was profiled, and TCRdb retains in-frame clones only, with some absent. The sample comprises some 170,000 clones, about 75% of which are singletons, and about 4.7% rests with the top ten. CDR3 length equals 16 residues. Germline CDR1 MGHRA, CDR2 YSYEKL. Germline trimming cut 4 bases from V and 1 base from J; bases unmatched to any gene: 9. The sample belongs to a study of cytomegalovirus exposure and HLA in healthy donors. Study conclusions and caveats: Generally TCR sequences proved uncommon, though certain public TCRs appeared in numerous donors. The only immune exposure information that was available was CMV serostatus. As a later analysis showed, a missense DCLRE1C variant was linked to trimming of TCR beta V- and J-genes. Some segments of the V type, notably TRBV6-2 and TRBV6-3, were excluded as indistinguishable.

This rearrangement joins TRBV4-1 to TRBJ1-2; 7 bases fit TRBD1. Sequencing was done on a sample of PBMCs. The TCR originated in a young man in good health and CMV-seropositive. CDR3 loop: CASSPAVTGINYGYTF. The CDR3 DNA is TGCGCCAGCAGCCCAGCAGTGACAGGGATTAACTATGGCTACACCTTC.